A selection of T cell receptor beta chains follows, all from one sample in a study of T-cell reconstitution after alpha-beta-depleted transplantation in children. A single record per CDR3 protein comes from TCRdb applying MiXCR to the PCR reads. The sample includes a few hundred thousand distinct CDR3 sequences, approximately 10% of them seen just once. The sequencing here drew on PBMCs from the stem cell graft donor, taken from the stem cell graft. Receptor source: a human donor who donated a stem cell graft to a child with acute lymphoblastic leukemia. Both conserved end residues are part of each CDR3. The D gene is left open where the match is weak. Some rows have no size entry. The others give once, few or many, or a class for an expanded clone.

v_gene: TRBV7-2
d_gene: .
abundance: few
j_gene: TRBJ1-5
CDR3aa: CASSLAIGNQPQHF
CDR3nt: TGTGCCAGCAGCTTAGCGATTGGCAATCAGCCCCAGCATTTT

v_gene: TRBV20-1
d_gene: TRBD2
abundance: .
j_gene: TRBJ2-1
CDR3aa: CSAPAFRRGLAGVTSYNEQFF
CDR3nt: TGCAGTGCCCCAGCCTTCCGCAGGGGACTAGCGGGAGTCACCTCCTACAATGAGCAGTTCTTC

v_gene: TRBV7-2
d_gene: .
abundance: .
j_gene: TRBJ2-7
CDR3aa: CASSLGLGRSSYEQYF
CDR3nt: TGTGCCAGCAGCTTGGGCTTAGGGCGGAGCTCCTACGAGCAGTACTTC

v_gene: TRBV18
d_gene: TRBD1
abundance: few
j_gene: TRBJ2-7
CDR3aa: CASSPQTGGSEQYF
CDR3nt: TGTGCCAGCTCACCGCAGACAGGGGGCTCCGAGCAGTACTTC

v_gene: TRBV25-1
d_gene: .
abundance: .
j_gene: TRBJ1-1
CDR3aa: CASPTWGRTESFF
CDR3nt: TGTGCCAGCCCCACATGGGGGAGGACTGAATCTTTCTTT

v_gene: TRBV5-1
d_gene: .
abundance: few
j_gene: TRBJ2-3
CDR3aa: CASSLGSTGGRGDTQYF
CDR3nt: TGCGCCAGCAGCTTGGGCTCTACAGGAGGTCGAGGAGATACGCAGTATTTT

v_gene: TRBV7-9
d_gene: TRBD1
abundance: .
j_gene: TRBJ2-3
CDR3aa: CASSPADRGYTDTQYF
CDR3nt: TGTGCCAGCAGCCCTGCGGACAGGGGCTACACAGATACGCAGTATTTT

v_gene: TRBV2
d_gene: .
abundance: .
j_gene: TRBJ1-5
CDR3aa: CASSERPFGQPQHF
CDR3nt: TGTGCCAGCAGTGAACGGCCCTTTGGGCAGCCCCAGCATTTT

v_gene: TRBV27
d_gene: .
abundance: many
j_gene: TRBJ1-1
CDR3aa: CASSSDGNTEAFF
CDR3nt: TGTGCCAGCAGTTCGGACGGCAACACTGAAGCTTTCTTT

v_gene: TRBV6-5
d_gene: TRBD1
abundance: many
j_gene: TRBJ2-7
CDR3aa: CASSTGGYEQYF
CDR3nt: TGTGCCAGCAGTACAGGGGGCTACGAGCAGTACTTC

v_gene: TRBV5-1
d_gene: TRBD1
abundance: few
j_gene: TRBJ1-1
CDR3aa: CASSLANSPNRGFSAATNTEAFF
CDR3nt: TGCGCCAGCAGCTTGGCCAATAGCCCTAACAGGGGCTTCAGCGCGGCCACGAACACTGAAGCTTTCTTT